The present T cell receptor beta chain was sequenced within a study of blood T cell repertoires in COVID-19. The assay was immunoSEQ multiplex PCR, and TCRdb's table has in-frame clones only and misses some. The profile covers about 170,000 clones, with about 90% appearing a single time and 1% to 1.5% taken by the ten largest. Germline CDR1 and CDR2: SSHAT and FNYEAQ (reference sequence). This CDR3 spans 18 amino acids. The J segment lost 1 base and the V segment lost 1 base, leaving 8 bases of the junction unmatched. This receptor was obtained from a human donor with acute COVID-19. The donor label of this sample is uncertain. The rearrangement joins TRBV7-7 to TRBJ2-2, with 8 bases that match TRBD2. Sequencing input: PBMCs or T cells enriched from blood (not recorded which). In DNA form, the CDR3 reads TGTGCCAGCAGCTTAGGGTCCGGGGGGGCCGGGAACACCGGGGAGCTGTTTTTT. Translation gives CASSLGSGGAGNTGELFF.